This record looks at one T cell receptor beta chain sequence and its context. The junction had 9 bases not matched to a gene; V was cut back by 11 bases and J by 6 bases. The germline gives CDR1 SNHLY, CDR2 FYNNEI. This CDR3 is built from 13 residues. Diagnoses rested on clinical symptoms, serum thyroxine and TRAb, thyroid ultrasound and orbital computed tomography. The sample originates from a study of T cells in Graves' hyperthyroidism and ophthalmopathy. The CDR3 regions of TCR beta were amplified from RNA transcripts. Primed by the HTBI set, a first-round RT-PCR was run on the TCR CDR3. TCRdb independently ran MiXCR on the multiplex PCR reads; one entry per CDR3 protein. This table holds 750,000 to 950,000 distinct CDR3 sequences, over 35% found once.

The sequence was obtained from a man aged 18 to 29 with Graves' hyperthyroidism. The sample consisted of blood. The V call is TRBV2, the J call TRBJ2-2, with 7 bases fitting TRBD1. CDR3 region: CAGSYQGAGELFF. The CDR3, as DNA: TGTGCCGGATCTTATCAGGGGGCCGGGGAGCTGTTTTTT.